Listed below are T cell receptor beta chains from one sample, sequenced in a study of blood T cell repertoires in COVID-19. The repertoire was sequenced with immunoSEQ multiplex PCR; TCRdb's copy has only in-frame clones and lacks some. Seen here are about 130,000 clones, around 88% observed once, and the top ten hold about 17%. Sequencing was done on a sample of peripheral blood. Receptors originate from a woman aged 50 to 65 who had recovered from COVID-19. The CDR3 runs from the conserved cysteine through the conserved F or W. D genes are given only for firm matches. Clone size is given for some rows only: seen once, a few or many times, or a class if the clone is expanded.

>TRBV11-3|TRBD2|16|TRBJ2-3|-
CASSLGLAGNTDTQYF
TGTGCCAGCAGCTTGGGACTAGCGGGCAACACAGATACGCAGTATTTT
>TRBV7-9|-|13|TRBJ1-6|-
CASSRQVNSPLHF
TGTGCCAGCAGCCGACAGGTTAATTCACCCCTCCACTTT
>TRBV11-2|-|15|TRBJ2-7|once
CASSLGRNGHLEQYF
TGTGCCAGCAGCTTAGGCAGGAACGGCCACCTCGAGCAGTACTTC
>TRBV9|-|11|TRBJ1-2|-
CASSVPGGYTF
TGTGCCAGCAGCGTCCCAGGGGGCTACACCTTC
>TRBV5-4|TRBD2|16|TRBJ2-3|-
CASSIPGLAGTDTQYF
TGTGCCAGCAGCATCCCGGGACTAGCGGGCACAGATACGCAGTATTTT
>TRBV6-5|TRBD1|15|TRBJ2-2|once
CASRKQGADTGELFF
TGTGCCAGCAGAAAACAGGGGGCGGACACCGGGGAGCTGTTTTTT
>TRBV29-1|-|12|TRBJ2-3|-
CSVSGVTDTQYF
TGCAGCGTTTCCGGAGTCACAGATACGCAGTATTTT
>TRBV19|-|13|TRBJ1-2|-
CASSIGRENGYTF
TGTGCCAGTAGTATTGGGAGGGAGAATGGCTACACCTTC
>TRBV4-1|-|18|TRBJ2-3|once
CASSQDNARLQNTDTQYF
TGCGCCAGCAGCCAAGATAACGCGAGACTGCAAAACACAGATACGCAGTATTTT
>TRBV6-1|-|15|TRBJ1-2|-
CASSEAFAGRGGYTF
TGTGCCAGCAGTGAAGCATTCGCGGGGCGCGGGGGCTACACCTTC
>TRBV11-2|TRBD1|14|TRBJ1-3|-
CASSYRDRRNTIYF
TGTGCCAGCAGCTACCGGGACAGAAGAAACACCATATATTTT
>TRBV5-1|-|15|TRBJ2-3|-
CASSFAASFTDTQYF
TGCGCCAGCAGCTTCGCGGCTAGTTTCACAGATACGCAGTATTTT
>TRBV2|-|12|TRBJ1-5|-
CASRGMNQPQHF
TGTGCCTCCCGGGGGATGAATCAGCCCCAGCATTTT
>TRBV27|-|14|TRBJ1-5|-
CASSVRAGNQPQHF
TGTGCCAGCAGTGTGAGGGCTGGCAATCAGCCCCAGCATTTT